The 4 T cell receptor beta chains given below trace back to one sample, sequenced in a study of Ad26.COV2.S vaccination and SARS-CoV-2 variants. Generated by immunoSEQ multiplex PCR, the TCRdb table keeps only in-frame clones and is missing some. The sample includes 380,000 or so clones, 80% to 90% of them seen just once. Treatment noted: 15 to 20 received Ad26.COV2.S at low or high dose, single or two shots; about five received placebo; per-sample allocation not given. Collection of samples fell on day 63 after the first vaccine or placebo injection. The sequenced sample was peripheral blood, obtained in a trial of Ad26.COV2.S vaccine versus placebo. The receptors were gathered from a person between 18 and 60 years old who received the Ad26.COV2.S COVID-19 vaccine or a placebo.

CDR3 loop: CASSHGTEETQYF. The CDR3, as DNA: TGTGCCAGCAGCCATGGGACCGAAGAGACCCAGTACTTC. The J gene is TRBJ2-5, the V gene TRBV7-3, with D tentatively TRBD1 or TRBD2 (5 bases each). Germline CDR1 and CDR2: SGHTA and FQGTGA. The CDR3 runs to 13 residues. V dropped 5 bases and J dropped 3 bases, with 10 bases sitting between them.

V usage is TRBV21-1 and J usage is TRBJ2-4; TRBD2 is taken as the D call from the table, unchecked against the DNA. TRBV21-1 is assigned pseudogene status. CDR3 length equals 16 residues. In nucleotides, the CDR3 is TGTGCCAGCAGCGAGGTGCTAGCAGCCTTCACCAACATTCAGTACTTC. This codes for CASSEVLAAFTNIQYF.

This clone has more than one count but fewer than ten. The genes are TRBV6-2 or TRBV6-3 and TRBJ2-7; TRBD2 agrees at 8 bases. Per germline, CDR1 MNHEY and CDR2 SVGEGT. The CDR3 has 14 residues. V lost 6 bases and J lost 5; bases outside the gene matches: 9. The CDR3 DNA reads as TGTGCCAGCAGCCGCGGGGGGCTGGAGGACGAGCAGTACTTC. Amino acids: CASSRGGLEDEQYF.

In its sample, this clone was seen once. This sequence joins TRBV7-9 and TRBJ1-1, with D unclear. The V and J ends lost 2 bases and 2 bases respectively, with 12 bases between them. This CDR3 is built from 15 residues. Per germline, CDR1 SEHNR and CDR2 FQNEAQ (reference sequence). This CDR3 is CASSLTEAVNTEAFF. CDR3 DNA sequence: TGTGCCAGCAGCTTAACGGAGGCGGTTAACACTGAAGCTTTCTTT.